A selection of T cell receptor beta chains follows, all from one sample in a study of blood T cell repertoires in COVID-19. Profiling relied on immunoSEQ multiplex PCR, and the TCRdb table lists in-frame clones only, not all of them. The table includes tens of thousands of clones, 75% to 90% detected once. The source material was peripheral blood. These receptors all come from a human donor with active COVID-19. The donor label of this sample is uncertain. CDR3s include the opening cysteine and the closing phenylalanine or tryptophan. The order of the fields is V gene, J gene, clone size, D gene, CDR3 DNA, CDR3 protein. D genes are given only for firm matches. Rows give clone size only sometimes, using once, few, many, or a class for an expanded clone.

v_call: TRBV5-1; j_call: TRBJ2-1; clone_size: few; d_call: TRBD2; cdr3_nt: TGCGCCAGCAGCTTGGTGGCTAGCGGGGGGTCTGGTGAGCAGTTCTTC; cdr3_aa: CASSLVASGGSGEQFF
v_call: TRBV6-5; j_call: TRBJ1-2; clone_size: -; d_call: TRBD1; cdr3_nt: TGTGCCAGCAGAGCAACAGGGGTACGCGGCTACACCTTC; cdr3_aa: CASRATGVRGYTF
v_call: TRBV9; j_call: TRBJ1-2; clone_size: -; d_call: -; cdr3_nt: TGTGCCAGCAGCGCCCCGCGTGGCTACACCTTC; cdr3_aa: CASSAPRGYTF
v_call: TRBV4-3; j_call: TRBJ2-5; clone_size: -; d_call: TRBD1; cdr3_nt: TGCGCCAGCAGCGACTACAGGGGAGAGACCCAGTACTTC; cdr3_aa: CASSDYRGETQYF
v_call: TRBV6-6; j_call: TRBJ1-4; clone_size: -; d_call: -; cdr3_nt: TGTGCCAGCAGTTACTCACCGGGACTTAATGAAAAACTGTTTTTT; cdr3_aa: CASSYSPGLNEKLFF
v_call: TRBV7-2; j_call: TRBJ1-1; clone_size: -; d_call: -; cdr3_nt: TGTGCCAGCAGCTCCCGGGACTTGAGTCAAGCTTTCTTT; cdr3_aa: CASSSRDLSQAFF
v_call: TRBV5-1; j_call: TRBJ2-5; clone_size: -; d_call: -; cdr3_nt: TGCGCCAGCAGACAAGAGGGGGCCCAGTACTTC; cdr3_aa: CASRQEGAQYF
v_call: TRBV7-2; j_call: TRBJ2-3; clone_size: -; d_call: -; cdr3_nt: TGTGCCAGCAGCCCAACAGATACGCAGTATTTT; cdr3_aa: CASSPTDTQYF
v_call: TRBV13; j_call: TRBJ2-3; clone_size: -; d_call: TRBD2; cdr3_nt: TGTGCCAGCAGCTTAGGGCTAGCGGGGACCACAGATACGCAGTATTTT; cdr3_aa: CASSLGLAGTTDTQYF
v_call: TRBV27; j_call: TRBJ2-7; clone_size: -; d_call: -; cdr3_nt: TGTGCCAGCAGTTTTCGTCGGGACGGGAGCTCCTACGAGCAGTACTTC; cdr3_aa: CASSFRRDGSSYEQYF